The 5 T cell receptor beta chains below were found in one sample sequenced in a study of control samples from healthy donors and cancer patients. Generated by immunoSEQ multiplex PCR, the TCRdb table keeps only in-frame clones and is missing some. The sample has around 110,000 clones; 88% are singletons. Sequencing input: blood. The source is a woman in her seventies in good health.

The CDR3 nucleotides are TGTGCCAGCAGCCGCCAGTGGTCTCAAGAGACCCAGTACTTC. Residues: CASSRQWSQETQYF. The V call is TRBV3-1 (or the pseudogene TRBV3-2), the J call TRBJ2-5; D gene uncertain. Trimming cost V 4 bases and J 2 bases, with 11 bases left between them. CDR3 size: 14 residues. In germline, CDR1 is LGHDT, CDR2 YNNKEL (reference sequence).

The chain has TRBV7-3 and TRBJ1-1; 7 positions agree with TRBD1. J lost 4 bases, V lost 4 bases, and 6 bases had no gene match. This CDR3 is 14 amino acids long. The germline V gene has CDR1 SGHTA and CDR2 FQGTGA. The CDR3 here is CASSSTGSGTEAFF. The CDR3 DNA is TGTGCCAGCAGCTCGACAGGGTCGGGCACTGAAGCTTTCTTT.

The rearrangement joins TRBV18 to TRBJ2-3; D possibly corresponds to TRBD1 (6 bases). CDR3 length: 15 residues. Looked up from germline, CDR1 is KGHSH and CDR2 is LQKENI. The V end was cut by 6 bases, the J end by 0 bases, with 13 bases between. The CDR3 sequence: CASSHWDKSTDTQYF. The CDR3 DNA sequence: TGTGCCAGCTCCCACTGGGACAAAAGCACAGATACGCAGTATTTT.

The rearrangement uses TRBV5-4 and TRBJ1-4; 8 positions agree with TRBD1. CDR1 is SGHNT and CDR2 is YYREEE in the germline V gene (reference sequence). CDR3 length: 14 amino acids. Trimming took 5 bases from V and 8 from J; bases not matched to a gene: 8. The CDR3 spells CASRPDRVGEKLFF. The CDR3 DNA sequence: TGTGCCAGCAGACCGGACAGGGTGGGCGAAAAACTGTTTTTT.

The CDR3 sequence is CSALYGGVCTF. The CDR3, as DNA: TGCAGTGCCCTCTATGGAGGGGTCTGCACCTTC. This chain links TRBV20-1 with TRBJ1-2, with D possibly TRBD1 on 5 matching bases. The V end was cut by 6 bases, the J end by 13 bases, with 18 bases between. Germline CDR1 is DFQATT and CDR2 is SNEGSKA (reference sequence). This CDR3 spans 11 amino acids.